These 2 T cell receptor beta chains came from one sample sequenced in a study of cytomegalovirus exposure and HLA in healthy donors. With 60 Vbeta and 13 Jbeta primers, the PCR was carried out. The repertoire was sequenced with immunoSEQ multiplex PCR; TCRdb's copy has only in-frame clones and lacks some. The sample lists about 180,000 clones, about 80% occurring once. The source material was PBMCs. The receptors originated from a man aged 30 to 45 in good health and CMV-seropositive.

In the case of this clone: One junction end does not reproduce the germline sequence, and a read error may be involved. This chain joins TRBV7-9 and TRBJ2-5; perhaps TRBD2 as D (6 bases). The germline V gene has CDR1 SEHNR and CDR2 FQNEAQ (reference sequence). The CDR3 extends over 15 amino acids. The CDR3 DNA is TGTTCCAGCAGCTTAAAACTAGCCCCGCAAGAGACCCAGTACTTC. It translates to CSSSLKLAPQETQYF.

This chain links TRBV9 with TRBJ2-1, with 7 bases matching TRBD2. The V segment lost 0 bases and the J segment 0 bases; nucleotides outside the gene matches: 6. Looked up from germline, CDR1 is SGDLS and CDR2 is YYNGEE. CDR3 length: 17 residues. The CDR3 spells CASSVGSSGSSYNEQFF. CDR3 sequence (DNA): TGTGCCAGCAGCGTAGGATCTAGCGGCAGCTCCTACAATGAGCAGTTCTTC.